This TCR beta chain was sequenced in a study of cytomegalovirus exposure and HLA in healthy donors. Broader study findings: In an earlier analysis, most TCR beta V segments were productive about 87% or about 30% of the time. Reports indicate that TCR beta sequences accurately predicted the HLA-A and HLA-B alleles of most subjects.

The CDR3 is 14 residues long. Trimming shortened V by 5 bases and J by 5 bases, and 15 bases separated the two germline ends. CDR1 and CDR2 (germline): SGHTA, FQGTGA. Amplification used 60 Vbeta primers and 13 Jbeta primers. This table comes from immunoSEQ multiplex PCR, and its TCRdb copy is limited to in-frame clones, with some not included. In the table there are some 140,000 clones, more than 60% of which are singletons. Remarks on this clone: Antigen unknown.

Sequenced: PBMCs. The rearrangement uses TRBV7-3 and TRBJ1-1; D ambiguous. The clonotype was recovered from a woman aged 50 to 60 in good health and CMV-seropositive. The CDR3 DNA reads as TGTGCCAGCAGCCCCGGCCGAGGGTGGACTGAAGCTTTCTTT. As protein: CASSPGRGWTEAFF.